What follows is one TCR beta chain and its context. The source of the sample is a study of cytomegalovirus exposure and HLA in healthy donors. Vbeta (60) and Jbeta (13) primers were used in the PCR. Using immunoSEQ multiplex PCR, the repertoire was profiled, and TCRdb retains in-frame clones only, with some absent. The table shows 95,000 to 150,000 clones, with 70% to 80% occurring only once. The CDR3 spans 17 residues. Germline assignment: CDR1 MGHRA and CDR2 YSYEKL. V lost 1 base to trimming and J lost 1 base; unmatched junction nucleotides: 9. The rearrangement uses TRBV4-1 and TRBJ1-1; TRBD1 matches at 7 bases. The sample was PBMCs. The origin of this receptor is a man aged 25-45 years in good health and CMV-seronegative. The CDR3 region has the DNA TGCGCCAGCAGCCAAGGGCGGCAGGGACAGAGGAACACTGAAGCTTTCTTT. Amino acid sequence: CASSQGRQGQRNTEAFF.